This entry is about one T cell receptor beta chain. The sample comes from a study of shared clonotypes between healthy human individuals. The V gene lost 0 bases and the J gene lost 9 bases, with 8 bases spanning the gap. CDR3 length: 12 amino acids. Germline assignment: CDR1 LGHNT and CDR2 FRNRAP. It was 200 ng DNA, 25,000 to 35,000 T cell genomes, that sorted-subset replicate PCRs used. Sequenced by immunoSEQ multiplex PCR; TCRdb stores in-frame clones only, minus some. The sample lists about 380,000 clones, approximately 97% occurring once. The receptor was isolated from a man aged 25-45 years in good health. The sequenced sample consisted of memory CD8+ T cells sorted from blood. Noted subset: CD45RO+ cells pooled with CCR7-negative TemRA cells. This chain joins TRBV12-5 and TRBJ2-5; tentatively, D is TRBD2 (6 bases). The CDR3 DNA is TGTGCTAGTGGTTTGGTACGCGGGGCCCAGTACTTC. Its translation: CASGLVRGAQYF.